The present entry profiles one T cell receptor beta chain with its context. This CDR3 has 15 amino acids. The V gene lost 0 bases and the J gene lost 3 bases, with 11 bases spanning the gap. Per germline, CDR1 SGHVS and CDR2 FQNEAQ. This sample is drawn from a study of control samples from healthy donors and cancer patients. Sequencing used immunoSEQ multiplex PCR; TCRdb keeps in-frame clones, though not all of them. The sample shows approximately 110,000 clones, approximately 90% of them seen only once. The genes are TRBV7-8 and TRBJ1-2; D gene ambiguous. The sequence derives from a human donor in good health. The donor label of this sample is uncertain. The material sequenced was blood. CDR3 nucleotides: TGTGCCAGCAGCTTAGCGCCAGGCCGAGACTATGGCTACACCTTC. It is translated as CASSLAPGRDYGYTF.